This T cell receptor (beta chain) was found in a study of shared clonotypes between healthy human individuals. Profiled with immunoSEQ multiplex PCR; TCRdb holds only in-frame clones, not every one. This table has about 1.1 million clones, around three quarters appearing once. CDR3 length: 15 amino acids. The chain combines TRBV12-1 with TRBJ2-1. TRBV12-1 is annotated as a pseudogene. The sample consisted of memory CD4+ T cells from PBMCs. Subset in this sample: CD45RA-negative fraction. The sequence derives from a man aged 18 to 35 in good health. Some clones in this sample may be carry-over from other donors' samples. CDR3 region: CASSFLCRSYNEQFF. The CDR3 DNA reads TGTGCCAGCAGCTTCTTGTGTCGCTCTTACAATGAGCAGTTCTTC.